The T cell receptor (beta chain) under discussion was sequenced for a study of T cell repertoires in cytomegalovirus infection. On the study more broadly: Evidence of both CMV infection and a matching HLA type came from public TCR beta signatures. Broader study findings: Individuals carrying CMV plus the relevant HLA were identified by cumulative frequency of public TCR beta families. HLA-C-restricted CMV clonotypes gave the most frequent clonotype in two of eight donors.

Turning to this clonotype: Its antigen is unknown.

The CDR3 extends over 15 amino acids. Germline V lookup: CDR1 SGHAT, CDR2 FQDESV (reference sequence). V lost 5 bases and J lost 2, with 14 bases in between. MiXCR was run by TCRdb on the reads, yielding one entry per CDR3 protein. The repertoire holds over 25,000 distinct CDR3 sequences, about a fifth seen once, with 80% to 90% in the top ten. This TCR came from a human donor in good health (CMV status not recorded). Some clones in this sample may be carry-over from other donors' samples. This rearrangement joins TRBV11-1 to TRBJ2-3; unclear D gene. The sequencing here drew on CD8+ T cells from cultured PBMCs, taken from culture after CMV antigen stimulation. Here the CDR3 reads CASSPANGHTDTQYF. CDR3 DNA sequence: TGTGCCAGCAGCCCTGCGAACGGCCACACAGATACGCAGTATTTT.